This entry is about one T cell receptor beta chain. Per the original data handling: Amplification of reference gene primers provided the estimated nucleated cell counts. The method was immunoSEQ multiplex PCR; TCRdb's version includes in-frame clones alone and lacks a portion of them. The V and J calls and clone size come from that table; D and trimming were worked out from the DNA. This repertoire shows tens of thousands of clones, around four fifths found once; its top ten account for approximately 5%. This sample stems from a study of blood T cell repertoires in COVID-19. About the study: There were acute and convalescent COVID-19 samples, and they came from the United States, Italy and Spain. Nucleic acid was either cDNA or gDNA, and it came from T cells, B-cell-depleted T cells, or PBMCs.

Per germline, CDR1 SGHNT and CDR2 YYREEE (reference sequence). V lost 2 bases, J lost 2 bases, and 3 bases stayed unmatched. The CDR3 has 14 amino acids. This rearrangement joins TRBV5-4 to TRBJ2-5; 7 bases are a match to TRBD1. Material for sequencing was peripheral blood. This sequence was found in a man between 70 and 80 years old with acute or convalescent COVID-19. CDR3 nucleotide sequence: TGTGCCAGCAGCTTTGTACAGGGGCAAGAGACCCAGTACTTC. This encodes CASSFVQGQETQYF. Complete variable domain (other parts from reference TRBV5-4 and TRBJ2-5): ETGVTQSPTHLIKTRGQQVTLRCSSQSGHNTVSWYQQALGQGPQFIFQYYREEENGRGNFPPRFSGLQFPNYSSELNVNALELDDSALYLCASSFVQGQETQYFGPGTRLLVL.